Below, 9 T cell receptor beta chains from the same sample are listed, as sequenced in a study of T cells after yellow fever vaccination. Using its own MiXCR run on the 5' RACE reads, TCRdb lists one record per CDR3 protein. In the table there are about 240,000 distinct CDR3 sequences, about 7.1% of which are singletons. The input for sequencing was CD4+ T cells sorted from PBMCs, taken 15 days after the yellow fever booster vaccination. These TCRs come from a man younger than 45 who received the YFV17D yellow fever vaccine.

This clonotype was seen only a few times. The CDR3 nucleotides read TGTGCCAGAAATCAGGGGGCGCGCGGGGCCAACGTCCTGACTTTC. Its protein is CARNQGARGANVLTF. The J gene is TRBJ2-6, the V gene TRBV5-8; 8 nucleotides agree with TRBD1. Germline V gene lookup returns CDR1 SGHTS and CDR2 YDEGEE. V was clipped by 8 bases and J by 4 bases; unmatched bases: 8. The CDR3 runs to 15 residues.

J is TRBJ2-1 and V is TRBV15, with no clear D. Between the trimmed V and J ends, which lost 1 base and 7 bases, there was a span of 5 bases. Germline V gene data show CDR1 as LNHNV and CDR2 as YYDKDF (reference sequence). The CDR3 has 12 amino acids. The CDR3 DNA reads TGTGCCACCAGCAGAGTGCGGAATGAGCAGTTCTTC. This translates into CATSRVRNEQFF.

The chain has TRBV2 and TRBJ2-1; D perhaps matches TRBD1 (5 bases). Germline V lookup: CDR1 SNHLY, CDR2 FYNNEI. CDR3 length equals 15 residues. V was cut by 4 bases and J by 7 bases, with 17 bases left in between. CDR3 amino acids: CASSGGRQTRNEQFF. CDR3 nucleotides: TGTGCCAGCAGTGGGGGCCGGCAGACTCGGAATGAGCAGTTCTTC.

In its sample, this clonotype was seen a few times. This chain joins TRBV7-2 and TRBJ2-3; D gene uncertain. The ends were cut back, 5 bases at V and 10 bases at J, with 13 bases in the middle. This CDR3 has 12 amino acids. Germline V CDR1 and CDR2: SGHTA, FQGNSA. The CDR3 nucleotides read TGTGCCAGCAGCACCCCCCCCGGGTCGCAGTATTTT. This encodes CASSTPPGSQYF.

This clonotype was counted many times. V gene TRBV20-1 combines with J gene TRBJ1-2, with D tentatively TRBD1 (5 bases). V lost 3 bases, J lost 3 bases, and 8 bases lay in between. This CDR3 is built from 12 residues. Germline CDR1 is DFQATT and CDR2 is SNEGSKA (reference sequence). The DNA for the CDR3 is TGCAGTGCTAGGGGGCTGCACTATGGCTACACCTTC. Translated: CSARGLHYGYTF.

This clonotype turned up a few times. The rearrangement links TRBV4-1 to TRBJ2-1, with 14 positions matching TRBD2. The trim removed 1 base at V and 8 bases at J, leaving 10 bases unmatched. CDR1 and CDR2 from the germline V gene are MGHRA and YSYEKL. The length of the CDR3 is 18 residues. CDR3 amino acids: CASSQVGGLAGAGYEQFF. The CDR3 DNA is TGCGCCAGCAGCCAAGTCGGGGGACTAGCGGGAGCTGGTTATGAGCAGTTCTTC.

This clonotype was seen ten or more times. The chain is built from TRBV18 and TRBJ2-7; 8 bases are a match to TRBD2. CDR3 length equals 13 residues. Germline lookup yields CDR1 KGHSH and CDR2 LQKENI. Losses at the gene ends were 6 bases for V and 5 bases for J; bases not matched to a gene: 6. The chain's CDR3 is CASSQSGGNEQYF. The DNA for the CDR3 is TGTGCCAGCTCCCAAAGCGGGGGAAACGAGCAGTACTTC.

In this sample, this clonotype turned up many times. The chain recombines TRBV12-5 with TRBJ2-1; no firm D call. V lost 3 bases to trimming and J lost 6 bases, with 9 bases between them. This CDR3 comprises 13 residues. Germline CDR1 LGHNT, CDR2 FRNRAP. The DNA of the CDR3 is TGTGCTAGTGGTTTTATGGGAATCAATGAGCAGTTCTTC. Its protein is CASGFMGINEQFF.

V usage is TRBV30 and J usage is TRBJ1-3; D call uncertain. The CDR3 runs to 15 residues. Germline values: CDR1 GTSNPN, CDR2 SVGIG (reference sequence). V was trimmed by 0 bases and J by 0 bases, leaving 9 bases between them. The CDR3 is CAWSVRGVSGNTIYF. The DNA of the CDR3 is TGTGCCTGGAGTGTACGCGGTGTCTCTGGAAACACCATATATTTT.